This TCR beta chain was identified during a study of blood T cell repertoires in COVID-19. The wider study: PBMCs, B-cell-depleted T cells, or T cells were the source of the cDNA or gDNA that made up the material.

The method was immunoSEQ multiplex PCR; TCRdb's version includes in-frame clones alone and lacks a portion of them. This table has a few hundred thousand clones, roughly 84% appearing once. The CDR3 is 16 residues long. CDR1 is SGHTA, CDR2 FQGTGA, per germline. V was shortened by 0 bases and J by 4 bases, with 15 bases between the two germline ends. Participants spanned ages about 18 to 90 years and resided in 20 to 30 US areas. Cohorts were determined from participant-reported clinical history. This sequence was found in a woman between 40 and 55 years old who had recovered from COVID-19. Sequencing was done on a sample of PBMCs or T cells enriched from blood (not recorded which). J is TRBJ1-1 and V is TRBV7-3, with D perhaps TRBD1 (5 bases). CDR3 DNA: TGTGCCAGCAGCTTAACGCCCCAGGGTCCCGGCACTGAAGCTTTCTTT. Its protein is CASSLTPQGPGTEAFF.